Sequencing of this T cell receptor beta chain was carried out in a study of post-analysis software for immune sequencing data. Study-wide results and caveats: Samples sharing a preparation batch grouped tightly together when assessed by F measure. Comparison of patients with controls showed roughly five TRBV segments more frequent in patients, TRBV5-6, TRBV5-1 and TRBV20-1 among them. Significantly lower normalized Chao1 diversity was found in patients with multiple sclerosis relative to controls.

cDNA libraries of TCR beta carried unique molecular identifiers. Roughly 470,000 cDNA molecules came from approximately 1 to 10 million T cells. From the PCR reads, TCRdb called clonotypes with MiXCR, one entry per CDR3 protein. This sample has some 890,000 distinct CDR3 sequences, with approximately 53% found just once. Worth noting for this clonotype: What it recognizes is unknown.

Trimming at V came to 0 bases and at J to 6 bases, leaving 5 bases not matched to a gene. Per germline, CDR1 SGHNT and CDR2 YYREEE (reference sequence). The CDR3 has 16 residues. Sample: blood. The J gene is TRBJ2-3, the V gene TRBV5-4; 12 bases line up with TRBD2. The receptor was derived from a girl between 10 and 17 years old with multiple sclerosis. The CDR3 loop reads CASSLDLAGGYDTQYF. CDR3 nucleotide sequence: TGTGCCAGCAGCTTGGATCTAGCGGGGGGGTACGATACGCAGTATTTT.